Listed here is a single T cell receptor (beta chain). One base away lies a much larger clone, so this may be a sequencing read error. The data were taken from a study of regulatory T cells in long-lasting Graves disease. The CDR3 sequence is 13 residues long. Germline lookup yields CDR1 GTSNPN and CDR2 SVGIG (reference sequence). Time point here: newly diagnosed GD, antithyroid drugs for less than 3 months. Extracted PBMC RNA gave rise to the TCR library. Libraries of TCR beta came from iRepertoire HTBI primers plus Arm-PCR of CDR3 regions. One entry per CDR3 protein, called by TCRdb with MiXCR from the multiplex PCR reads. The profile shows around 450,000 distinct CDR3 sequences, around 15% of them singletons. These same data were also listed under a study on T cells in Graves' hyperthyroidism and ophthalmopathy.

Source: peripheral blood mononuclear cells (PBMCs), taken at new diagnosis, from a patient treated with antithyroid drugs. This TCR was sampled from a middle-aged man with Graves disease. The chain couples TRBV30 to TRBJ1-2; TRBD1 is a possible D gene (6 bases). The CDR3 bases are TGTGCCTGCAGTGTCCCGGGGGCGGAAGGCTACACCTTC. Protein product: CACSVPGAEGYTF.